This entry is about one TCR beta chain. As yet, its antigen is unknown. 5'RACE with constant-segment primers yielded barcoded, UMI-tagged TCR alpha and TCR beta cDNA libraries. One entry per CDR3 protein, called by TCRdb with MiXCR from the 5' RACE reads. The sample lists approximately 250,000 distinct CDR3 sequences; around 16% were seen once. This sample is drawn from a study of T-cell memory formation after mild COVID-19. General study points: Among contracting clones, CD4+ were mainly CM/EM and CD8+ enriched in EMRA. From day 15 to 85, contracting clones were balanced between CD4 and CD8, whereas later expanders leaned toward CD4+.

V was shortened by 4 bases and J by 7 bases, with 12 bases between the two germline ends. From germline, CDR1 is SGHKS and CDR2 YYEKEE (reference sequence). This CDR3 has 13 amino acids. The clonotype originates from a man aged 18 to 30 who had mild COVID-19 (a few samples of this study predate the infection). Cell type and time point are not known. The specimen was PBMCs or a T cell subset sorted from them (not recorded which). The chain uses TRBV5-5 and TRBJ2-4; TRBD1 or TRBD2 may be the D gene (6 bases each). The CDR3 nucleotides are TGTGCCAGCAGCCTAGGGGGGCTGAACATTCAGTACTTC. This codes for CASSLGGLNIQYF.